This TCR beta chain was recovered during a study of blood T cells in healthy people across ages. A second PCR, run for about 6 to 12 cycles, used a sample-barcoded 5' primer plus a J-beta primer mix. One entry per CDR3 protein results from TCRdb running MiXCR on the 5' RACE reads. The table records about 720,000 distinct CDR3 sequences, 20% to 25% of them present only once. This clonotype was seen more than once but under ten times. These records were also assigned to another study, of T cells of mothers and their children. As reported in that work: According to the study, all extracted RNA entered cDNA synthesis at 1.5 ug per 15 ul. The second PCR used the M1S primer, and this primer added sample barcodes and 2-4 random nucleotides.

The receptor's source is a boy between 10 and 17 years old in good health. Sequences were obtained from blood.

Written as DNA, the CDR3 is TGTGCCAGCAGCCAAGAGGATGGGGGGCTAGCGGGAAAGTACGAGCAGTACTTC. Translated: CASSQEDGGLAGKYEQYF. The chain employs TRBV4-2 and TRBJ2-5; 9 nucleotides match TRBD2. The last part of the DNA fits TRBJ2-7 better; the J call may be wrong. The CDR3 is 18 amino acids. Germline V gene lookup returns CDR1 LGHNA and CDR2 YNFKEQ.